The 20 T cell receptor beta chains below come from one sample, sequenced in a study of T cell responses to AZD1222 COVID-19 vaccine. Profiled with immunoSEQ multiplex PCR; TCRdb holds only in-frame clones, not every one. The sample yields roughly 120,000 clones, roughly 87% seen once. Sequencing used peripheral blood, obtained on day 0 of AZD1222 vaccination. Receptors were obtained from an adult in good health.

This clone was found a few times. V gene TRBV7-2 combines with J gene TRBJ1-4; D is undetermined. From germline, CDR1 is SGHTA and CDR2 FQGNSA. The V end lost 6 bases, the J end lost 7 bases, and 12 bases lay between the germline ends. The CDR3 covers 13 residues. CDR3 loop: CASRVPLGEKLFF. Written as DNA, the CDR3 is TGTGCCAGCAGGGTCCCCCTAGGTGAAAAACTGTTTTTT.

This clone was seen once. The gene calls are TRBV7-9 and TRBJ2-6; 7 positions agree with TRBD2. The CDR3 has 15 amino acids. The V and J ends lost 2 bases and 2 bases, in that order; junction bases with no gene match: 0. Germline-derived CDR1 and CDR2 are SEHNR and FQNEAQ (reference sequence). CDR3 sequence reads: CASSLRGAGANVLTF. CDR3 DNA sequence: TGTGCCAGCAGCTTACGGGGGGCTGGGGCCAACGTCCTGACTTTC.

The chain joins TRBV7-8 to TRBJ2-7, with TRBD2 as a possible D gene (6 bases). V was clipped by 2 bases and J by 0 bases, with 11 bases between them. This CDR3 comprises 15 residues. Germline loops: CDR1 SGHVS, CDR2 FQNEAQ. This CDR3 reads CASSLLTGDSYEQYF. In nucleotides, the CDR3 is TGTGCCAGCAGCTTATTGACGGGGGACTCCTACGAGCAGTACTTC.

The chain joins TRBV5-4 to TRBJ1-6, with 7 bases fitting TRBD1. This CDR3 region has 15 residues. Germline lookup yields CDR1 SGHNT and CDR2 YYREEE (reference sequence). V trimming: 4 bases; J trimming: 7 bases; junction bases outside the gene matches: 8. CDR3: CASSARQGGNSPLHF. The CDR3 nucleotides are TGTGCCAGCAGCGCCCGACAGGGAGGCAATTCACCCCTCCACTTT.

The CDR3 protein is CASSPQGEQYF. DNA of the CDR3: TGTGCCAGCAGTCCCCAGGGCGAGCAGTACTTC. The chain carries TRBV28 and TRBJ2-7, with a tentative D call TRBD1 (5 bases). Looked up from germline, CDR1 is MDHEN and CDR2 is SYDVKM. The V gene lost 5 bases and the J gene lost 6 bases, with 8 bases spanning the gap. This CDR3 is 11 amino acids long.

CDR3 bases: TGCGCCAGCAGCCAAGATAGAAGTATCGGCAATCAGCCCCAGCATTTT. Translated: CASSQDRSIGNQPQHF. The rearrangement uses TRBV4-3 and TRBJ1-5, with D unresolved. Germline-derived CDR1 and CDR2 are LGHNA and YSLEER. V lost 0 bases to trimming and J lost 2 bases, with 11 bases between them. This CDR3 is built from 16 residues.

V gene TRBV18 combines with J gene TRBJ2-2, with D unresolved. In germline, CDR1 is KGHSH, CDR2 LQKENI. The ends were cut back, 4 bases at V and 4 bases at J, with 7 bases in the middle. This CDR3 has 13 amino acids. The CDR3, as DNA: TGTGCCAGCTCACTCCAGGCCACCGGGGAGCTGTTTTTT. Encoded protein: CASSLQATGELFF.

The chain is built from TRBV6-5 and TRBJ2-1, with 8 bases that match TRBD2. Germline assignment: CDR1 MNHEY and CDR2 SVGAGI. CDR3 length: 14 amino acids. The trim removed 1 base at V and 6 bases at J, leaving 2 bases unmatched. The CDR3 sequence is CASSYFGRANEQFF. As DNA, the CDR3 is TGTGCCAGCAGTTACTTCGGGAGGGCCAATGAGCAGTTCTTC.

The rearrangement uses TRBV27 and TRBJ2-1; D gene uncertain. Trimming removed 2 bases at V and 5 bases at J, with 7 bases between. The CDR3 is 13 amino acids. From germline, CDR1 is MNHEY and CDR2 SMNVEV (reference sequence). CDR3 bases: TGTGCCAGCAGTTTAGGGGTAAACAATGAGCAGTTCTTC. It is translated as CASSLGVNNEQFF.

Written as DNA, the CDR3 is TGTGCCAGCAGTGATCCGGGACAGGGGGCCGAGACCCAGTACTTC. Translated, it gives CASSDPGQGAETQYF. The chain has TRBV2 and TRBJ2-5, with 12 bases identical to TRBD1. From germline, CDR1 is SNHLY and CDR2 FYNNEI. Trimming cost V 3 bases and J 5 bases; bases outside gene matches: 4. CDR3 size: 15 residues.

This clone was counted only a few times. V and J are TRBV2 and TRBJ2-1; no firm D call. Germline loops: CDR1 SNHLY, CDR2 FYNNEI. This CDR3 has 16 amino acids. V shed 0 bases and J shed 1 base, with 10 bases lying between them. Here the CDR3 DNA reads TGTGCCAGCAGTGAAGCGCTACAACTATCCTACAATGAGCAGTTCTTC. Amino acids: CASSEALQLSYNEQFF.

This chain joins TRBV4-1 and TRBJ1-2, with 9 bases identical to TRBD1. V trimming: 3 bases; J trimming: 7 bases; junction bases outside the gene matches: 15. Germline CDR1 is MGHRA and CDR2 is YSYEKL. The CDR3 runs to 17 residues. The CDR3 loop is CASSQYGTGSWRSGYTF. The CDR3 region has the DNA TGCGCCAGCAGCCAGTACGGGACAGGGAGTTGGCGGAGTGGCTACACCTTC.

The chain combines TRBV14 with TRBJ1-2; possible D gene TRBD1, 5 bases. V lost 3 bases to trimming and J lost 7 bases, with 15 bases between them. CDR1 and CDR2 (germline): SGHDN, FVKESK. This CDR3 is built from 14 residues. The CDR3: CASSQNVAGSGYTF. CDR3 nucleotides: TGTGCCAGCAGCCAGAATGTGGCAGGGAGTGGCTACACCTTC.

The chain recombines TRBV6-5 with TRBJ1-1, with 8 bases matching TRBD1. CDR3 length equals 14 residues. The V gene end was trimmed by 6 bases and the J gene end by 2 bases; junction bases not matched to a gene: 5. CDR1 and CDR2 from the germline V gene are MNHEY and SVGAGI. The CDR3 reads CASSRGQENTEAFF. DNA for the CDR3: TGTGCCAGCAGCCGGGGACAGGAAAACACTGAAGCTTTCTTT.

The genes are TRBV19 and TRBJ2-3, with D tentatively TRBD1 (5 bases). Trimming removed 8 bases from V and 2 bases from J, with 14 bases in between. This CDR3 is built from 14 residues. Germline loops: CDR1 LNHDA, CDR2 SQIVND (reference sequence). The CDR3 region is CASSGSRFTDTQYF. The CDR3 DNA follows: TGTGCCAGTTCAGGGTCAAGGTTCACAGATACGCAGTATTTT.

V and J are TRBV6-5 and TRBJ1-5; weak D call: TRBD1 (5 bases). V lost 0 bases and J lost 9, with 9 bases in between. The CDR3 is made up of 13 amino acids. Germline lookup yields CDR1 MNHEY and CDR2 SVGAGI. CDR3 coding DNA: TGTGCCAGCAGTTACTCCCCAGGGCCGCCCCAGCATTTT. Translated, it gives CASSYSPGPPQHF.

The CDR3 DNA sequence: TGTGCCAGCAGCCAATCTGACAACTCTGGAAACACCATATATTTT. Translated, it gives CASSQSDNSGNTIYF. This chain connects TRBV4-2 to TRBJ1-3; D not certain. Germline-derived CDR1 and CDR2 are LGHNA and YNFKEQ. The CDR3 length is 15 residues. V lost 2 bases and J 0 bases, leaving 8 bases between the germline ends.

This clone was counted between two and nine times. The chain has TRBV7-2 and TRBJ2-3, with D tentatively TRBD2 (6 bases). CDR1 and CDR2 (germline): SGHTA, FQGNSA. The CDR3 contains 16 residues. Trimming pared 5 bases from V and 1 base from J, leaving 16 bases between. This CDR3 reads CASSGRRASGTDTQYF. CDR3 DNA sequence: TGTGCCAGCAGCGGTCGGAGAGCTAGCGGCACAGATACGCAGTATTTT.

The chain carries TRBV4-3 and TRBJ2-7, with a weak D call TRBD1 (6 bases). In germline, CDR1 is LGHNA, CDR2 YSLEER. The CDR3 sequence is 16 residues long. V lost 0 bases, J lost 3 bases, and 15 bases lay in between. CDR3 DNA: TGCGCCAGCAGCCAAGATCTGCCAGGGGCTCTCTACGAGCAGTACTTC. The encoded protein is CASSQDLPGALYEQYF.

This rearrangement joins TRBV29-1 to TRBJ2-7; D may be TRBD1 (5 bases). Germline-derived CDR1 and CDR2 are SQVTM and ANQGSEA. The CDR3 is 14 amino acids. V was shortened by 2 bases and J by 7 bases, with 18 bases between the two germline ends. Here the CDR3 DNA reads TGCAGCGTTGAACAGGGATGGGCCCCTTGGGAGCAGTACTTC. Its protein is CSVEQGWAPWEQYF.